Listed below are T cell receptor beta chains from one sample, sequenced in a study of cytomegalovirus exposure and HLA in healthy donors. Data came from immunoSEQ multiplex PCR; TCRdb stores just in-frame clones and leaves some out. The profile shows under 200,000 clones, just over 75% of them singletons. The material sequenced was PBMCs. Every receptor here comes from a woman younger than 45 in good health and CMV-seropositive. Each CDR3 is given with its conserved first and last residue. D genes are given only for firm matches. The size field is filled for only some rows; it gives once, few, many or a size class.

d_call: TRBD2; j_call: TRBJ2-1; v_call: TRBV27; clone_size: NA; cdr3_nt: TGTGCCAGCAGTTTAAGACGCGGAGGCCCGCGGGGGTACAATGAGCAGTTCTTC; cdr3_aa: CASSLRRGGPRGYNEQFF
d_call: TRBD1; j_call: TRBJ1-5; v_call: TRBV10-3; clone_size: NA; cdr3_nt: TGTGCCATCAGTGGGACAGGAAGACATCAGCCCCAGCATTTT; cdr3_aa: CAISGTGRHQPQHF
d_call: NA; j_call: TRBJ1-1; v_call: TRBV6-5; clone_size: few; cdr3_nt: TGTGCCAGCAGCCGCGCAGGGGTTGGGGGAGCTTTCTTT; cdr3_aa: CASSRAGVGGAFF
d_call: TRBD1; j_call: TRBJ1-5; v_call: TRBV6-1; clone_size: few; cdr3_nt: TGTGCCAGCAGTGTTGACAGGGGCGCCAAGAGGCCCCAGCATTTT; cdr3_aa: CASSVDRGAKRPQHF
d_call: NA; j_call: TRBJ2-2; v_call: TRBV5-1; clone_size: NA; cdr3_nt: TGCGCCAGCAGCTTAGTAAACTCGAGGGTTAACGCCGGGGAGCTGTTTTTT; cdr3_aa: CASSLVNSRVNAGELFF
d_call: NA; j_call: TRBJ1-1; v_call: TRBV4-3; clone_size: NA; cdr3_nt: TGCGCCAGCAGCCAAGAAGACTCCCGCACTGAAGCTTTCTTT; cdr3_aa: CASSQEDSRTEAFF
d_call: TRBD1; j_call: TRBJ1-1; v_call: TRBV5-4; clone_size: once; cdr3_nt: TGTGCCAGCAGCTTGGCCAGTAGGCAGGGGGCTTTAGGGACTGAAGCTTTCTTT; cdr3_aa: CASSLASRQGALGTEAFF
d_call: NA; j_call: TRBJ2-3; v_call: TRBV28; clone_size: few; cdr3_nt: TGTGCCAGCAGTTTTGTAATAAGCCTCACAGATACGCAGTATTTT; cdr3_aa: CASSFVISLTDTQYF
d_call: NA; j_call: TRBJ1-1; v_call: TRBV7-2; clone_size: NA; cdr3_nt: TGTGCCAGCAGCTTAGTAGGACAGTTGAACACTGAAGCTTTCTTT; cdr3_aa: CASSLVGQLNTEAFF
d_call: NA; j_call: TRBJ1-6; v_call: TRBV4-3; clone_size: few; cdr3_nt: TGCGCCAGCAGCCAAGAACGGGCCTATAATTCACCCCTCCACTTT; cdr3_aa: CASSQERAYNSPLHF
d_call: NA; j_call: TRBJ1-3; v_call: TRBV6-5; clone_size: NA; cdr3_nt: TGTGCCAGCAGTTACTCGAGAGGGTCTGGAAACACCATATATTTT; cdr3_aa: CASSYSRGSGNTIYF
d_call: NA; j_call: TRBJ1-3; v_call: TRBV6-1; clone_size: NA; cdr3_nt: TGTGCCAGCAGCTCTCCCGGAAACACCATATATTTT; cdr3_aa: CASSSPGNTIYF
d_call: TRBD1; j_call: TRBJ2-1; v_call: TRBV15; clone_size: NA; cdr3_nt: TGTGCCACCAGCAGCCCAAGGACAGGGGTAGGAAATGAGCAGTTCTTC; cdr3_aa: CATSSPRTGVGNEQFF
d_call: NA; j_call: TRBJ2-5; v_call: TRBV28; clone_size: NA; cdr3_nt: TGTGCCAGCAGTTTAACATCCCCCGGACAGCCAAAAGAGACCCAGTACTTC; cdr3_aa: CASSLTSPGQPKETQYF
d_call: NA; j_call: TRBJ2-1; v_call: TRBV30; clone_size: NA; cdr3_nt: TGTGCCTGGAGAGATTTACTAAGGTCCTCTTCCTACAATGAGCAGTTCTTC; cdr3_aa: CAWRDLLRSSSYNEQFF
d_call: NA; j_call: TRBJ1-1; v_call: TRBV5-6; clone_size: NA; cdr3_nt: TGTGCCAGCAGCGCCAGACAGGCGATGAACACTGAAGCTTTCTTT; cdr3_aa: CASSARQAMNTEAFF
d_call: TRBD1; j_call: TRBJ2-7; v_call: TRBV4-3; clone_size: NA; cdr3_nt: TGCGCCAGCAGCCAAGGACAGGGGTACTACGAGCAGTACTTC; cdr3_aa: CASSQGQGYYEQYF
d_call: TRBD2; j_call: TRBJ2-7; v_call: TRBV5-1; clone_size: NA; cdr3_nt: TGCGCCAGCAGCTTGGTTTCTAGCGGGAGCTACGAGCAGTACTTC; cdr3_aa: CASSLVSSGSYEQYF
d_call: NA; j_call: TRBJ1-2; v_call: TRBV7-8; clone_size: few; cdr3_nt: TGTGCCAGCAGCTTAGGTGGGGGCCTCGGCTATGGCTACACCTTC; cdr3_aa: CASSLGGGLGYGYTF
d_call: TRBD1; j_call: TRBJ2-6; v_call: TRBV2; clone_size: NA; cdr3_nt: TGTGCCAGCATCCTCATAGTTGGGTCAGGGGGATCCTCTGGGGCCAACGTCCTGACTTTC; cdr3_aa: CASILIVGSGGSSGANVLTF
d_call: TRBD1; j_call: TRBJ2-7; v_call: TRBV5-1; clone_size: NA; cdr3_nt: TGCGCCAGCAGCTTGTTACAGGGGGCACCCTACGAGCAGTACTTC; cdr3_aa: CASSLLQGAPYEQYF
d_call: NA; j_call: TRBJ1-2; v_call: TRBV7-6; clone_size: NA; cdr3_nt: TGTGCCAGCAGCTTAGCTGACAGGAACTATGGCTACACCTTC; cdr3_aa: CASSLADRNYGYTF
d_call: TRBD2; j_call: TRBJ2-3; v_call: TRBV5-8; clone_size: NA; cdr3_nt: TGTGCCAGCAGCTCCGGACTAGCGGGGATCTACACAGATACGCAGTATTTT; cdr3_aa: CASSSGLAGIYTDTQYF
d_call: TRBD1; j_call: TRBJ2-3; v_call: TRBV28; clone_size: NA; cdr3_nt: TGTGCCACTTCCGGGACAGGGCTTACAGATACGCAGTATTTT; cdr3_aa: CATSGTGLTDTQYF
d_call: NA; j_call: TRBJ1-5; v_call: TRBV5-6; clone_size: NA; cdr3_nt: TGTGCCAGCAGCTATGTGGACCAGGGGCCTAATCAGCCCCAGCATTTT; cdr3_aa: CASSYVDQGPNQPQHF
d_call: TRBD1; j_call: TRBJ2-1; v_call: TRBV7-9; clone_size: once; cdr3_nt: TGTGCCAGCAGCCCGAACTCGGGACAGGACTACAATGAGCAGTTCTTC; cdr3_aa: CASSPNSGQDYNEQFF
d_call: TRBD1; j_call: TRBJ1-2; v_call: TRBV19; clone_size: few; cdr3_nt: TGTGCCAGTAGTATCGGACAGGGGGCGCGAGCCTATGGCTACACCTTC; cdr3_aa: CASSIGQGARAYGYTF
d_call: NA; j_call: TRBJ2-1; v_call: TRBV28; clone_size: few; cdr3_nt: TGTGCCAGCACTTCCGGGGGAAATCCTACCTCCTACAATGAGCAGTTCTTC; cdr3_aa: CASTSGGNPTSYNEQFF
d_call: NA; j_call: TRBJ2-3; v_call: TRBV29-1; clone_size: NA; cdr3_nt: TGCAGCGTTGGGGGCAGGGTCACAGATACGCAGTATTTT; cdr3_aa: CSVGGRVTDTQYF
d_call: TRBD2; j_call: TRBJ2-1; v_call: TRBV19; clone_size: few; cdr3_nt: TGTGCCAGTAAGAAGCGGGAGGTTAATGAGCAGTTCTTC; cdr3_aa: CASKKREVNEQFF
d_call: NA; j_call: TRBJ2-2; v_call: TRBV5-1; clone_size: NA; cdr3_nt: TGCGCCAGCAGCTTGAAGCGGAACACCGGGGAGCTGTTTTTT; cdr3_aa: CASSLKRNTGELFF
d_call: NA; j_call: TRBJ1-2; v_call: TRBV29-1; clone_size: NA; cdr3_nt: TGCAGCGTTGGGACAGTTTATGGCTACACCTTC; cdr3_aa: CSVGTVYGYTF
d_call: TRBD1; j_call: TRBJ1-4; v_call: TRBV5-8; clone_size: NA; cdr3_nt: TGTGCCAGCAGCTTGGCCGGGCAGGGGGCGTCCTCGGTGTTTTTT; cdr3_aa: CASSLAGQGASSVFF
d_call: NA; j_call: TRBJ2-2; v_call: TRBV7-9; clone_size: NA; cdr3_nt: TGTGCCAGCAGCTTAGTCAGTTACGGGGAGCTGTTTTTT; cdr3_aa: CASSLVSYGELFF
d_call: TRBD1; j_call: TRBJ1-5; v_call: TRBV7-2; clone_size: few; cdr3_nt: TGTGCCAGCAAGGGGACAGGTCATCAGCCCCAGCATTTT; cdr3_aa: CASKGTGHQPQHF
d_call: NA; j_call: TRBJ1-4; v_call: TRBV18; clone_size: NA; cdr3_nt: TGTGCCAGCCAGAAGGGGTCTAATGAAAAACTGTTTTTT; cdr3_aa: CASQKGSNEKLFF
d_call: TRBD2; j_call: TRBJ2-3; v_call: TRBV4-1; clone_size: NA; cdr3_nt: TGCGCCAGCTCCTCGGGGACTAGCGGGAGGGGTCATACGCAGTATTTT; cdr3_aa: CASSSGTSGRGHTQYF
d_call: NA; j_call: TRBJ2-1; v_call: TRBV5-1; clone_size: NA; cdr3_nt: TGCGCCAGCAGCTTGGTCGGGTTGCGTGAGCAGTTCTTC; cdr3_aa: CASSLVGLREQFF
d_call: NA; j_call: TRBJ2-7; v_call: TRBV5-1; clone_size: NA; cdr3_nt: TGCGCCAGCAGCTTGAAGGCAGGGATCTCCTACGAGCAGTACTTC; cdr3_aa: CASSLKAGISYEQYF
d_call: NA; j_call: TRBJ2-3; v_call: TRBV14; clone_size: NA; cdr3_nt: TGTGCCAGCAGCCAAAGGAAAAGCGTCGGTTTGACAGATACGCAGTATTTT; cdr3_aa: CASSQRKSVGLTDTQYF
d_call: NA; j_call: TRBJ1-5; v_call: TRBV18; clone_size: NA; cdr3_nt: TGTGCCAGCTCACCAGGGAGAAATCAGCCCCAGCATTTT; cdr3_aa: CASSPGRNQPQHF
d_call: TRBD1; j_call: TRBJ1-2; v_call: TRBV7-2; clone_size: NA; cdr3_nt: TGTGCCAGCAGCCAAGGGACAGTAGTTTCTAACTATGGCTACACCTTC; cdr3_aa: CASSQGTVVSNYGYTF
d_call: TRBD1; j_call: TRBJ1-4; v_call: TRBV5-1; clone_size: once; cdr3_nt: TGCGCCAGCAGCCATGACGGACAGGCTGAAAAACTGTTTTTT; cdr3_aa: CASSHDGQAEKLFF
d_call: NA; j_call: TRBJ2-7; v_call: TRBV2; clone_size: NA; cdr3_nt: TGTGCCAGCAGGGAGGTGGACGAGCAGTACTTC; cdr3_aa: CASREVDEQYF
d_call: TRBD1; j_call: TRBJ2-7; v_call: TRBV6-6; clone_size: NA; cdr3_nt: TGTGCCAGCAGTTACGGGGGACAGTTATACGAGCAGTACTTC; cdr3_aa: CASSYGGQLYEQYF
d_call: NA; j_call: TRBJ1-6; v_call: TRBV6-1; clone_size: NA; cdr3_nt: TGTGCCAGCTTGAAAACAGGGCATAATTCACCCCTCCACTTT; cdr3_aa: CASLKTGHNSPLHF
d_call: NA; j_call: TRBJ1-1; v_call: TRBV5-1; clone_size: NA; cdr3_nt: TGCGCCAGCAGCTTCTTGCAGGAAGCTTTCTTT; cdr3_aa: CASSFLQEAFF